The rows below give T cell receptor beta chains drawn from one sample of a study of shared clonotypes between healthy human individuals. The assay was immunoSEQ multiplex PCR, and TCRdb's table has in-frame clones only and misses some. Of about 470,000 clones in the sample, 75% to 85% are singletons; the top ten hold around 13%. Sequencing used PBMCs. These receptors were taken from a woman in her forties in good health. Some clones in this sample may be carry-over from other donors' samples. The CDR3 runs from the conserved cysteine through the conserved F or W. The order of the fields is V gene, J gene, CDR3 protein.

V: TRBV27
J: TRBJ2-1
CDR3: CASSPRGTSGNNEQFF

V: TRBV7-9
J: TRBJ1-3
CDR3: CASSSGAGNTIYF

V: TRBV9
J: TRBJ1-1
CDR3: CASSVEDRPNTEAFF

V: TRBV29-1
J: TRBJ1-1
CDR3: CSVGNPGQRSTEAFF

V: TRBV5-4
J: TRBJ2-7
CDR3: CASSSPSPGRAVYEQYF

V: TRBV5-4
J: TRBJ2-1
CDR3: CASSLFNEQFF

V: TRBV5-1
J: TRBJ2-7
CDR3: CASSLTSGYEQYF

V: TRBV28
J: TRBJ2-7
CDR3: CASSRRGYGYEQYF

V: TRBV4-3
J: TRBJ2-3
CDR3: CASSQDIGQGLAGGSDTQYF

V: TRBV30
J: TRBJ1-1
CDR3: CAWTGTGGGTEAFF

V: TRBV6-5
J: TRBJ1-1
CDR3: CASRKRWSSTEAFF

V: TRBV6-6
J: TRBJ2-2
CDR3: CASRLQGAGTGELFF

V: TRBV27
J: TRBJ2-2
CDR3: CASSLSAEFTGELFF

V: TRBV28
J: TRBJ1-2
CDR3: CASSWTGKGYTF

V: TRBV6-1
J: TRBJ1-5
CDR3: CASSEAGGNQPQHF

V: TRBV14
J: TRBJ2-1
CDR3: CASSQQLVGSYEQFF

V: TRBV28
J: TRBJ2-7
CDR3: CASARSYEQYF

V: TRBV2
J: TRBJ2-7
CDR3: CASNPQTSGNEQYF

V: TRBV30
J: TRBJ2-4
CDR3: CAWSTPTGVSNIQYF

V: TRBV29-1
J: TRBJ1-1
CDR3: CSVEVVSTEAFF

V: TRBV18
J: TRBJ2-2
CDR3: CASSPQNTGELFF

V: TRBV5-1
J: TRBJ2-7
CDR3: CASSSTGTSEQYF

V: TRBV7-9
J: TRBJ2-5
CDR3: CASSLGVLDAQYF

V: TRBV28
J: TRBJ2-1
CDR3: CASSSERGRAWNEQFF

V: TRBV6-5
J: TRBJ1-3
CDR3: CASSYSRSGNTIYF

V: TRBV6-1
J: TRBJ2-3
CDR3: CASSEVKGETDTQYF

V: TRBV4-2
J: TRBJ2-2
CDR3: CASSQGAGGSGELFF

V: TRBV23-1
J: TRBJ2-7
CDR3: CASSPPGQGICYEQYF

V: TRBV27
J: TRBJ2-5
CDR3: CASSSKDRFRQETQYF

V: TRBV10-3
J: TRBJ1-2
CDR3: CAISDYDRGYGYTF

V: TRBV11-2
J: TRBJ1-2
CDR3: CASSSGRWGSNYGYTF

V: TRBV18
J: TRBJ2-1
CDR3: CASSRLSSNEQFF

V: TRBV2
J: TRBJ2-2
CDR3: CASSEAGGGELFF

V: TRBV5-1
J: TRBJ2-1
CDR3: CASSFGLADYNEQFF

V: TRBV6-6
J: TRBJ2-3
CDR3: CASSYSASGSPDTQYF